This section outlines one TCR beta chain sequence together with its context. What antigen it recognizes has not been identified. The sample holds no much larger clone one base away, and base qualities are not on file. These data are taken from a study of CD8+ T cells in alopecia areata listed by TCRdb under 2018. Turning to the overall study: The study used high-throughput TCRbeta sequencing to examine T cell clonal expansion in alopecia areata, in both the C3H/HeJ mouse model and human patients. TCRbeta CDR3 regions were amplified by immunoSEQ multiplex PCR using 35 Vbeta forward and 13 Jbeta reverse primers. Scalp clonality was compared across normal scalp (n=4), patchy alopecia areata scalp (n=8), and alopecia totalis/universalis scalp (n=8). Scalp tissue and sorted CD4+ and CD8+ peripheral blood T cells from patchy and totalis/universalis alopecia areata patients and from healthy controls were covered by human TCRbeta sequencing. RNA was obtained with the PAXgene miRNA kit for fixed scalp, the miRNeasy kit for PBMCs, and the RNeasy kit for mouse skin.

After PBMCs were isolated by density centrifugation and stained for CD3, CD4 and CD8, a FACSAria was used to sort CD4+ and CD8+ T cells. Scalp biopsies and blood samples were obtained from unaffected controls. On the study overall, not on this receptor specifically: Compared with mice, TCR sequences shared between patients were less clear, possibly partly because of HLA diversity across the patient population. Compared with normal scalp, lesional scalp had higher clonality and more expanded CD8+ clones, particularly in alopecia totalis/universalis, a pattern that suggests antigenic drive. Resident alphabeta T cells in normal human skin are also sequenced, complicating scalp TCR repertoire analysis, unlike mouse skin dominated by gammadelta T cells.

The library was made by the immunoSEQ multiplex PCR assay. To provide template for TCR sequencing, every sample had RNA extracted and reverse transcribed into cDNA. First-strand cDNA was synthesized using SuperScript III with a 2:1 mix of oligo-dT and random hexamers. Amplification bias was assessed with a synthetic immune receptor repertoire, and residual bias was removed computationally. The authors' analysis ran thus. Raw reads were preprocessed to remove errors, and CDR3 was defined according to IMGT conventions as the region from the conserved cysteine to phenylalanine. To get clonality, Shannon entropy was normalized by log2 of the number of productive unique TCRs and the result was subtracted from 1. Scalp TCRbeta sequences were cross-referenced with sorted blood CD4 and CD8 repertoires so that the CD4 or CD8 identity of scalp clones could be inferred. Not all clones reach the TCRdb copy of this immuneACCESS table, which keeps in-frame sequences only. Checked studies attribute under half of the gap to unresolved V genes and leave the rest unexplained. V and J calls plus clone size are reproduced from that table; the DNA served to infer D and trimming. Present in this sample are around 190,000 clones, about 61% of which were seen just once. Roughly 5% of the sample is in the top ten clones.

Measured from the cysteine to the phenylalanine, the CDR3 is 12 residues long. Here the CDR3 DNA is all that survives: 36 bases in frame from base 1. The junction shows trimming of 5 bases on V and 4 bases on J, plus 9 bases between the germline ends. CDR1 and CDR2 are drawn from the germline V gene (reference sequence): SSHAT, FNYEAQ. The V and J genes are TRBV7-7 and TRBJ2-7; the D gene remains uncertain. This TCR was recovered from a human donor in good health. Sequencing input: CD8+ T cells sorted from blood. Read as DNA, the sequence is TGTGCCAGCAGCCCCCGTAGGTACGAGCAGTACTTC. The resulting protein is CASSPRRYEQYF.